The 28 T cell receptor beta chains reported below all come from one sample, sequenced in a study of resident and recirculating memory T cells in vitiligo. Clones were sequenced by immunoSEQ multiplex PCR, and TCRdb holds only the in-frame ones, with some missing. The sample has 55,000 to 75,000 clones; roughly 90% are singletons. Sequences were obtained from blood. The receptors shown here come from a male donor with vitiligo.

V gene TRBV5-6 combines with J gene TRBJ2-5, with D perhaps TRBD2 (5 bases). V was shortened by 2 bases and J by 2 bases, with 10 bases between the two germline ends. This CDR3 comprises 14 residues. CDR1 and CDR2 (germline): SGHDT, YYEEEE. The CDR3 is CASSFRPGQETQYF. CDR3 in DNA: TGTGCCAGCAGCTTCCGGCCGGGGCAAGAGACCCAGTACTTC.

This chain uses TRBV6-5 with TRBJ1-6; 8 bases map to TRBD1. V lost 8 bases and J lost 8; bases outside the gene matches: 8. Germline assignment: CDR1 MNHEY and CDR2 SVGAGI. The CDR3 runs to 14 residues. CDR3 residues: CASGQGFNYSPLHF. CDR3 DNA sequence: TGTGCCAGCGGACAGGGATTTAATTATTCACCCCTCCACTTT.

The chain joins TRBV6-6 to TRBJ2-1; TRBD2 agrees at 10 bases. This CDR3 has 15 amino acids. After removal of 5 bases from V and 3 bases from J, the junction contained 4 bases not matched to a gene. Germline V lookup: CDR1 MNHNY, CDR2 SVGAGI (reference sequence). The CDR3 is CASSQRGGGYNEQFF. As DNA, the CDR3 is TGTGCCAGCAGTCAGCGGGGGGGCGGCTACAATGAGCAGTTCTTC.

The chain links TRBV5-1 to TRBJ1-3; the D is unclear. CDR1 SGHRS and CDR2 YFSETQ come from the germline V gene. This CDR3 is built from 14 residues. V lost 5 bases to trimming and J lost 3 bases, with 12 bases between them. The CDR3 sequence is CASRGGIGGNTIYF. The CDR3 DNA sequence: TGCGCCAGCAGAGGAGGGATCGGTGGAAACACCATATATTTT. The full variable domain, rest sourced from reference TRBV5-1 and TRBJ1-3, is KAGVTQTPRYLIKTRGQQVTLSCSPISGHRSVSWYQQTPGQGLQFLFEYFSETQRNKGNFPGRFSGRQFSNSRSEMNVSTLELGDSALYLCASRGGIGGNTIYFGEGSWLTVV.

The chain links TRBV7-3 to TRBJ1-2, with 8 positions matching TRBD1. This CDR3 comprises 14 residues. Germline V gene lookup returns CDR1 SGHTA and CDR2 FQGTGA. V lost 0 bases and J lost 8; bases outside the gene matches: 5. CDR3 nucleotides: TGTGCCAGCAGCTTAACGCCGGGACAGGAAGGCTACACCTTC. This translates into CASSLTPGQEGYTF. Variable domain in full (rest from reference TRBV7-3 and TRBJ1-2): GAGVSQTPSNKVTEKGKYVELRCDPISGHTALYWYRQSLGQGPEFLIYFQGTGAADDSGLPNDRFFAVRPEGSVSTLKIQRTERGDSAVYLCASSLTPGQEGYTFGSGTRLTVV.

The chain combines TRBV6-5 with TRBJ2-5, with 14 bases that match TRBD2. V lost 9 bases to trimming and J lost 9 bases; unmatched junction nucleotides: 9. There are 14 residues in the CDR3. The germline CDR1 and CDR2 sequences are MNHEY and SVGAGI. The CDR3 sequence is CASRLAGGPGAQYF. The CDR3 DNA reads TGTGCCAGTCGACTAGCGGGGGGGCCGGGGGCCCAGTACTTC.

Here the CDR3 reads CASSSMISGIDDEQYF. The DNA for the CDR3 is TGTGCCAGTAGTAGTATGATCTCGGGTATAGACGACGAGCAGTACTTC. The chain employs TRBV19 and TRBJ2-7; unclear D gene. Deletions cut 4 bases from V and 5 bases from J, with 21 bases between. The CDR3 has 16 amino acids. Germline-derived CDR1 and CDR2 are LNHDA and SQIVND (reference sequence).

The CDR3 nucleotides read TGCGCCAGCAGCCTTTACACAGAATTGAACACTGAAGCTTTCTTT. Its protein is CASSLYTELNTEAFF. V gene TRBV4-3 combines with J gene TRBJ1-1; D is unclear. The germline CDR1 and CDR2 sequences are LGHNA and YSLEER. The CDR3 runs 15 residues. With 4 bases removed from V and 0 bases from J, the gap between germline ends came to 12 bases.

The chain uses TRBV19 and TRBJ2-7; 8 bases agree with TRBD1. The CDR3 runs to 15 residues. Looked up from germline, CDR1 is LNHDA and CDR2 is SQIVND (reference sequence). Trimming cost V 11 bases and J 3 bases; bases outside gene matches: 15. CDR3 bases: TGTGCCGGGCTACCTCGGACAGGGCTGCTCTACGAGCAGTACTTC. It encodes CAGLPRTGLLYEQYF.

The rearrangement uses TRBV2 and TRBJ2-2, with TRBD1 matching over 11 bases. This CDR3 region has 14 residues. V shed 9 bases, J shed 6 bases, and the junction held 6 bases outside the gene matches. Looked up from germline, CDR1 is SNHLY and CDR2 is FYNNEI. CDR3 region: CASRGQGAAGELFF. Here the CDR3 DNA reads TGTGCCAGTCGTGGACAGGGGGCTGCCGGGGAGCTGTTTTTT.

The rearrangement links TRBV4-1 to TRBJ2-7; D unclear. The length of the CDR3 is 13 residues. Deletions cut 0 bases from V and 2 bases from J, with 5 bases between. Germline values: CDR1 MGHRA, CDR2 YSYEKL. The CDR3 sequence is CASSQDQTYEQYF. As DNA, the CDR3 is TGCGCCAGCAGCCAAGATCAGACCTACGAGCAGTACTTC.

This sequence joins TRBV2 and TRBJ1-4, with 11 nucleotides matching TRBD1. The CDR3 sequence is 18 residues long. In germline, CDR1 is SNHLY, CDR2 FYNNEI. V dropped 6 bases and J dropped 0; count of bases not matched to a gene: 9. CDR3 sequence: CASRPDRGRLATNEKLFF. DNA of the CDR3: TGTGCCAGCAGGCCGGACAGGGGGCGTCTTGCAACTAATGAAAAACTGTTTTTT.

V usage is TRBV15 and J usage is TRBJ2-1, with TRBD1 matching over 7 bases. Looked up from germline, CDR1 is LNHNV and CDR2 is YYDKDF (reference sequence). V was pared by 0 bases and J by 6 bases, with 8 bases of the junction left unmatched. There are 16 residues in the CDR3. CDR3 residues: CATSRDWRQGGNEQFF. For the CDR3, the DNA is TGTGCCACCAGCAGAGATTGGCGACAGGGCGGCAATGAGCAGTTCTTC.

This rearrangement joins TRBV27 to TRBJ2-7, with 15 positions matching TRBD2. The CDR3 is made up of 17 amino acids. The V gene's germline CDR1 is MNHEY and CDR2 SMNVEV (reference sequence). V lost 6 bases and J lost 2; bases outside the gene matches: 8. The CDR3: CASRTGTSGGPTYEQYF. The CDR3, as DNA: TGTGCCAGCAGGACCGGGACTAGCGGGGGGCCGACCTACGAGCAGTACTTC.

The CDR3 nucleotides are TGTGCCAGCAGCTTCAGTATTCCGAGCACAGATACGCAGTATTTT. This gives the protein CASSFSIPSTDTQYF. The J gene is TRBJ2-3, the V gene TRBV11-2, with no clear D. The CDR3 has 15 amino acids. The V gene lost 3 bases and the J gene lost 0 bases, with 10 bases spanning the gap. Looked up from germline, CDR1 is SGHAT and CDR2 is FQNNGV.

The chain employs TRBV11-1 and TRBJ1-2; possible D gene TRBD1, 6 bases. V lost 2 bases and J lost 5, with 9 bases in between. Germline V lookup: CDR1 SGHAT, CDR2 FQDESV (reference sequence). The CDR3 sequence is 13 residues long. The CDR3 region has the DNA TGTGCCAGCAGCTTAAGCAGGGGTTATGGCTACACCTTC. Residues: CASSLSRGYGYTF.

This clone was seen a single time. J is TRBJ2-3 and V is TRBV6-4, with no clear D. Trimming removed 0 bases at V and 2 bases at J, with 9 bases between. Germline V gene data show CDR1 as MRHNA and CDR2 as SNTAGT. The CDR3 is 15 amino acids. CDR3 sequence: CASSDSGSFTDTQYF. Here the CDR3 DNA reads TGTGCCAGCAGTGACTCGGGTAGCTTCACAGATACGCAGTATTTT.

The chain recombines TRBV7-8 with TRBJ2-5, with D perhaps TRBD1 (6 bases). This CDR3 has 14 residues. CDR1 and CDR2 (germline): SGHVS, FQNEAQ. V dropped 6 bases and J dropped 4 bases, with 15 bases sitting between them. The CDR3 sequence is CASRVRGSGETQYF. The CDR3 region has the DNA TGTGCCAGCAGAGTCAGGGGAAGTGGAGAGACCCAGTACTTC.

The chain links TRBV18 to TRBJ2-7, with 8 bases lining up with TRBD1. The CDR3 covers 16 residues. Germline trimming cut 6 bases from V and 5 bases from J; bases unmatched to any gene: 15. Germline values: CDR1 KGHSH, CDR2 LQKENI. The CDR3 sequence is CASSPPIGQGFHEQYF. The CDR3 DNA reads TGTGCCAGCTCGCCTCCTATAGGACAGGGTTTCCACGAGCAGTACTTC.

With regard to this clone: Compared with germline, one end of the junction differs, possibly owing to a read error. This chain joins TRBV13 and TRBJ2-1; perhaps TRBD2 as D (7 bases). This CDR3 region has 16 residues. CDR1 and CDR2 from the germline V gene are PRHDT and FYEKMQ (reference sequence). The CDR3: CASSLYRAGAYSEQFF. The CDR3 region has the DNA TGTGCCAGCAGCTTATATCGCGCGGGGGCCTACAGTGAGCAGTTCTTC.

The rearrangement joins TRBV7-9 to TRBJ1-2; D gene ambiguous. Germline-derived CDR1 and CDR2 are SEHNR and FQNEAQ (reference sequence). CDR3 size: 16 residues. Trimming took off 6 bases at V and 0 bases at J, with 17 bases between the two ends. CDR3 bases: TGTGCCAGCAGGCCAATGGGGTGGGAGACTAACTATGGCTACACCTTC. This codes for CASRPMGWETNYGYTF. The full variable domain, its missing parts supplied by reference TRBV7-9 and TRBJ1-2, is DTGVSQNPRHKITKRGQNVTFRCDPISEHNRLYWYRQTLGQGPEFLTYFQNEAQLEKSRLLSDRFSAERPKGSFSTLEIQRTEQGDSAMYLCASRPMGWETNYGYTFGSGTRLTVV.

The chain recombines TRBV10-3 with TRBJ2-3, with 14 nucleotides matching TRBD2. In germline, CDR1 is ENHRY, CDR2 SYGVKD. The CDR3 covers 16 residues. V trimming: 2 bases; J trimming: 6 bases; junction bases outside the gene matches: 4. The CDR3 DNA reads TGTGCCATCAGTGAGACGACTAGCGGGGGGGCGGATACGCAGTATTTT. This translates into CAISETTSGGADTQYF.

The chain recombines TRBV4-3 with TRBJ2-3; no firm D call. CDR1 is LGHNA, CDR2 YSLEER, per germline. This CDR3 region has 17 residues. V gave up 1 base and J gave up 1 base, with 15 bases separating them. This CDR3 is CASSQGWLNHGTDTQYF. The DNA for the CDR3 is TGCGCCAGCAGCCAAGGTTGGCTGAACCATGGCACAGATACGCAGTATTTT.

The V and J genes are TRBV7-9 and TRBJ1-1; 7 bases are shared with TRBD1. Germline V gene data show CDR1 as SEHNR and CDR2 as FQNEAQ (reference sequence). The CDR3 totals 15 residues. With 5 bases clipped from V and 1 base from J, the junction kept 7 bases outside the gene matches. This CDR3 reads CASSHNRGWNTEAFF. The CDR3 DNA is TGTGCCAGCAGCCATAACAGGGGTTGGAACACTGAAGCTTTCTTT.

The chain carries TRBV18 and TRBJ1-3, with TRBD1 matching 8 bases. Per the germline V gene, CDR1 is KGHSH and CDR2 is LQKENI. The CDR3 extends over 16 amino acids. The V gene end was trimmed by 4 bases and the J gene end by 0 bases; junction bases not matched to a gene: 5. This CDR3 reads CASSQGQVPSGNTIYF. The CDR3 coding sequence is TGTGCCAGCTCACAGGGACAGGTTCCCTCTGGAAACACCATATATTTT.

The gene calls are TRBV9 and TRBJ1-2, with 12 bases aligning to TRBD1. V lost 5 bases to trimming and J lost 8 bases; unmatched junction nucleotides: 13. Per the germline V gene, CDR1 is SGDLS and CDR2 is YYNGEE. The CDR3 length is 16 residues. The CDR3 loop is CASRADGTGGLWGYTF. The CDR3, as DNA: TGTGCCAGCAGGGCTGATGGGACAGGGGGCCTTTGGGGCTACACCTTC.

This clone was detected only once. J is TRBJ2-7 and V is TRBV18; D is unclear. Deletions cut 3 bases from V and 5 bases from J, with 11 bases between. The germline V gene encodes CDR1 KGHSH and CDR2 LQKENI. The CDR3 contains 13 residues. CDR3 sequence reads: CASSPTFSNEQYF. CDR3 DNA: TGTGCCAGCTCACCGACTTTCTCGAACGAGCAGTACTTC. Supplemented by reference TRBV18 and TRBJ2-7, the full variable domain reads NAGVMQNPRHLVRRRGQEARLRCSPMKGHSHVYWYRQLPEEGLKFMVYLQKENIIDESGMPKERFSAEFPKEGPSILRIQQVVRGDSAAYFCASSPTFSNEQYFGPGTRLTVT.

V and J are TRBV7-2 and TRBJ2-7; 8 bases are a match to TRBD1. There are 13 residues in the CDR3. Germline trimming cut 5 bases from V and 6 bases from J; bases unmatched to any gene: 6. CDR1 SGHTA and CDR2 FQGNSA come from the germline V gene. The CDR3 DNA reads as TGTGCCAGCAGCCCTGGACAGGGCGGCGAGCAGTACTTC. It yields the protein CASSPGQGGEQYF.